This TCR beta chain originates from a study of blood T cell repertoires in COVID-19. V lost 4 bases, J lost 6 bases, and 12 bases lay in between. In germline, CDR1 is LGHDT, CDR2 YNNKEL (reference sequence). CDR3 length: 13 residues. All enrollees were about 18 to 89 years old and from about 24 US areas. The method was immunoSEQ multiplex PCR; TCRdb's version includes in-frame clones alone and lacks a portion of them. This table holds approximately 380,000 clones, approximately 93% found once. The source is a woman between 40 and 55 years old who had been exposed to COVID-19. The source material was PBMCs or T cells enriched from blood (not recorded which). The genes are TRBV3-1 (or the pseudogene TRBV3-2) and TRBJ1-1; D perhaps matches TRBD1 (5 bases). CDR3 residues: CASSRIRGAEAFF. The CDR3 nucleotides are TGTGCCAGCAGCCGGATTAGGGGTGCTGAAGCTTTCTTT.